This passage covers 13 T cell receptor beta chains from one sample sequenced in a study of prognosis after radiotherapy for stage I lung cancer. TCR beta CDR3 amplification from genomic DNA was performed by two-round multiplex PCR. First-round PCR amplification was performed with primers specific to each TRBV and TRBJ gene. TCRdb itself ran the multiplex PCR reads through MiXCR, one entry per CDR3 protein. The sample has roughly 38,000 distinct CDR3 sequences, around 22% seen once; the top ten hold less than 30%. The sequenced sample was PBMCs, obtained before or after stereotactic body radiation therapy (not recorded which). All receptors derive from a donor older than 45 with non-small cell lung cancer.

The table lists this clonotype with many counts. The chain is built from TRBV6-4 and TRBJ1-2; 12 positions match TRBD1. The germline CDR1 and CDR2 sequences are MRHNA and SNTAGT. With 0 bases clipped from V and 8 bases from J, the junction kept 7 bases outside the gene matches. The CDR3 extends over 16 amino acids. CDR3 nucleotides: TGTGCCAGCAGTGACTCACCTGGGACAGGGGGCGACGGCTACACCTTC. Its translation: CASSDSPGTGGDGYTF.

This clonotype was counted ten times or more. This chain links TRBV6-1 with TRBJ1-4; D possibly corresponds to TRBD1 (6 bases). Germline loops: CDR1 MNHNS, CDR2 SASEGT. Trimming cost V 7 bases and J 8 bases, with 11 bases left between them. The CDR3 is 12 residues long. CDR3 protein: CASKGGREKLFF. The CDR3, as DNA: TGTGCCAGCAAAGGGGGGCGAGAAAAACTGTTTTTT.

This clonotype occurred many times. V is TRBV6-2 or TRBV6-3 and J is TRBJ1-2; the D is unclear. The V end lost 2 bases, the J end lost 1 base, and 8 bases lay between the germline ends. The CDR3 covers 14 residues. Germline V gene data show CDR1 as MNHEY and CDR2 as SVGEGT. In nucleotides, the CDR3 is TGTGCCAGCAGTTACGCGGGCCGTAACTATGGCTACACCTTC. It codes for CASSYAGRNYGYTF.

This clonotype was counted ten times or more. The gene calls are TRBV10-3 and TRBJ1-1; D is ambiguous. The CDR3 is 13 residues long. The V and J ends lost 3 bases and 1 base respectively, with 6 bases between them. Germline V gene data show CDR1 as ENHRY and CDR2 as SYGVKD. The CDR3 DNA is TGTGCCATCAGTGAACGGGGGAACACTGAAGCTTTCTTT. Residues: CAISERGNTEAFF.

This clonotype was found many times. This chain's CDR3 is CASSFFRSGGETQYF. CDR3 DNA: TGTGCCAGCAGCTTTTTTAGGTCCGGAGGCGAGACCCAGTACTTC. The chain uses TRBV5-6 and TRBJ2-5; D possibly corresponds to TRBD2 (5 bases). Trimming pared 2 bases from V and 5 bases from J, leaving 16 bases between. This CDR3 contains 15 residues. Per the germline V gene, CDR1 is SGHDT and CDR2 is YYEEEE.

With respect to this clonotype: One junction end does not reproduce the germline sequence, and a read error may be involved. The chain has TRBV6-2 or TRBV6-3 and TRBJ1-6; unclear D gene. The CDR3 is made up of 17 amino acids. Germline V gives CDR1 MNHEY, CDR2 SVGEGT. DNA for the CDR3: TGTGCCAGCAATTACTCTTTAAGGGTAACCGGGTATTCACCCCTCCACTTT. Translation: CASNYSLRVTGYSPLHF.

This clonotype occurred many times. The chain recombines TRBV20-1 with TRBJ2-7; the D is unclear. Germline V CDR1 and CDR2: DFQATT, SNEGSKA (reference sequence). V lost 0 bases and J 3 bases, leaving 6 bases between the germline ends. The CDR3 has 12 residues. The CDR3 region has the DNA TGCAGTGCTAGAGAAACGATCTACGAGCAGTACTTC. It specifies CSARETIYEQYF.

This clonotype appeared many times. The J gene is TRBJ2-5, the V gene TRBV7-2; the match to TRBD1 covers 7 bases. CDR3 length: 15 residues. Trimming at V came to 1 base and at J to 5 bases, leaving 7 bases not matched to a gene. The V gene's germline CDR1 is SGHTA and CDR2 FQGNSA. The CDR3 DNA sequence: TGTGCCAGCAGCTTAGGAAGGGGGCTCGCGGAGACCCAGTACTTC. As protein: CASSLGRGLAETQYF.

This clonotype was seen repeatedly, ten times or more. The chain links TRBV7-6 to TRBJ1-3; TRBD1 is a possible D gene (5 bases). V was pared by 3 bases and J by 3 bases, with 15 bases between. This CDR3 has 16 residues. Looked up from germline, CDR1 is SGHVS and CDR2 is FNYEAQ. CDR3 loop: CASSLSRGLVGNTIYF. The CDR3, as DNA: TGTGCCAGCAGCTTGTCGAGGGGTCTGGTTGGAAACACCATATATTTT.

Ten or more counts support this clonotype. The chain links TRBV6-4 to TRBJ1-6, with 7 positions matching TRBD1. The germline CDR1 and CDR2 sequences are MRHNA and SNTAGT. Germline trimming cut 6 bases from V and 5 bases from J; bases unmatched to any gene: 7. This CDR3 has 15 amino acids. CDR3 sequence reads: CASSETGADNSPLHF. The CDR3 bases are TGTGCCAGCAGCGAAACAGGGGCTGATAATTCACCCCTCCACTTT.

In its sample, this clonotype was seen many times. The chain employs TRBV3-1 and TRBJ2-5; tentatively, D is TRBD2 (5 bases). The V gene lost 4 bases and the J gene lost 2 bases, with 11 bases spanning the gap. This CDR3 has 14 amino acids. Germline CDR1 LGHDT, CDR2 YNNKEL (reference sequence). CDR3 sequence: CASSPREQQETQYF. For the CDR3, the DNA is TGTGCCAGCAGCCCCCGGGAACAGCAAGAGACCCAGTACTTC.

In its sample, this clonotype was seen many times. The chain joins TRBV28 to TRBJ2-3; D is uncertain. Trimming removed 4 bases from V and 6 bases from J, with 17 bases in between. The CDR3 is 15 amino acids. Germline CDR1 reads MDHEN; CDR2 reads SYDVKM. The CDR3 reads CASSSPSPPRDTQYF. The CDR3, as DNA: TGTGCCAGCAGTTCCCCCTCTCCCCCACGGGATACGCAGTATTTT. The variable domain in full, completed from reference TRBV28 and TRBJ2-3, reads DVKVTQSSRYLVKRTGEKVFLECVQDMDHENMFWYRQDPGLGLRLIYFSYDVKMKEKGDIPEGYSVSREKKERFSLILESASTNQTSMYLCASSSPSPPRDTQYFGPGTRLTVL.

This clonotype occurred many times. The J gene is TRBJ2-5, the V gene TRBV20-1, with TRBD1 matching 9 bases. CDR3 length: 15 residues. In germline, CDR1 is DFQATT, CDR2 SNEGSKA (reference sequence). DNA for the CDR3: TGCAGCCCAAAAAGGGGGGGGACAGGGCAAGAGACCCAGTACTTC. It translates to CSPKRGGTGQETQYF.